The present T cell receptor beta chain was sequenced within a study of T cell responses to AZD1222 COVID-19 vaccine. Using immunoSEQ multiplex PCR, the repertoire was profiled, and TCRdb retains in-frame clones only, with some absent. The sample includes over 110,000 clones, 93% seen only once; the top ten take around 12%. The study's findings and limits: Vaccine-related CD4 TCRs covered spike, predominating at 160-218 and 743-854.

Concerning this clone: No antigen is known for it.

CDR3 length: 16 residues. Per the germline V gene, CDR1 is SEHNR and CDR2 is FQNEAQ (reference sequence). V was pared by 3 bases and J by 0 bases, with 7 bases of the junction left unmatched. The receptor's source is an adult who had recovered from COVID-19. Material: peripheral blood, obtained after recovery from COVID-19. The J gene is TRBJ2-5, the V gene TRBV7-9, with 7 bases matching TRBD1. The CDR3 DNA sequence: TGTGCCAGCAGCTTTAGCACGGGACAGCACCAAGAGACCCAGTACTTC. Translating gives CASSFSTGQHQETQYF.